This T cell receptor (beta chain) stems from a study of blood T cell repertoires in COVID-19. Turning to the study itself: Samples taken during acute and convalescent COVID-19 were collected in the United States, Italy and Spain. PBMCs, B-cell-depleted T cells, or T cells were the source of the cDNA or gDNA that made up the material.

V lost 0 bases to trimming and J lost 2 bases, with 5 bases between them. Germline CDR1 SGHTA, CDR2 FQGNSA. The CDR3 runs to 15 residues. The table came from immunoSEQ multiplex PCR; TCRdb's copy has only in-frame clones and leaves some out. Of about 280,000 clones listed, roughly 89% are singletons. Sequencing used peripheral blood. V and J are TRBV7-2 and TRBJ2-6, with D hard to call. This clonotype originated in a woman aged 25 to 45 with active or convalescent COVID-19. The DNA of the CDR3 is TGTGCCAGCAGCTTAGCATCGGCTGGGGCCAACGTCCTGACTTTC. Its translation: CASSLASAGANVLTF.